One and the same sample provided the 9 T cell receptor beta chains below, sequenced in a study of blood T cell repertoires in COVID-19. Here immunoSEQ multiplex PCR was the method, and the copy in TCRdb shows in-frame clones only, minus some. The sample includes roughly 250,000 clones, 88% of them seen just once. Sequencing was done on a sample of PBMCs or T cells enriched from blood (not recorded which). These receptors were taken from a woman aged 40 to 50 with acute COVID-19.

This clone was observed once. The chain uses TRBV19 and TRBJ2-1; 10 positions agree with TRBD1. The germline CDR1 and CDR2 sequences are LNHDA and SQIVND (reference sequence). After removal of 4 bases from V and 9 bases from J, the junction contained 9 bases not matched to a gene. This CDR3 spans 15 amino acids. This CDR3 reads CASSTAGQGFREQFF. CDR3 sequence (DNA): TGTGCCAGTAGTACAGCGGGACAGGGGTTTCGTGAGCAGTTCTTC.

This chain links TRBV5-6 with TRBJ2-3; 14 nucleotides agree with TRBD2. Germline V gives CDR1 SGHDT, CDR2 YYEEEE. The ends lost 2 bases at V and 5 bases at J; junction bases unmatched: 10. CDR3 size: 18 residues. CDR3 residues: CASSFEGLAGVAKDTQYF. For the CDR3, the DNA is TGTGCCAGCAGCTTCGAGGGACTAGCGGGAGTTGCAAAAGATACGCAGTATTTT.

CDR3 amino acids: CASSSWDDRREAFF. The CDR3 DNA reads as TGCGCCAGCAGCTCTTGGGATGACAGGCGGGAAGCTTTCTTT. The gene calls are TRBV5-1 and TRBJ1-1, with D tentatively TRBD1 (6 bases). CDR1 is SGHRS, CDR2 YFSETQ, per germline. The CDR3 has 14 residues. Trimming removed 3 bases at V and 8 bases at J, with 17 bases between.

This clone was recorded once. The J gene is TRBJ2-2, the V gene TRBV2, with 8 positions matching TRBD2. Germline lookup yields CDR1 SNHLY and CDR2 FYNNEI. There are 16 residues in the CDR3. The V and J ends lost 2 bases and 5 bases, in that order; junction bases with no gene match: 7. The CDR3 spells CASSESGGRRTGELFF. CDR3 DNA: TGTGCCAGCAGTGAATCGGGCGGGAGGAGGACCGGGGAGCTGTTTTTT. Full variable domain (remainder filled in from reference TRBV2 and TRBJ2-2): EPEVTQTPSHQVTQMGQEVILRCVPISNHLYFYWYRQILGQKVEFLVSFYNNEISEKSEIFDDQFSVERPDGSNFTLKIRSTKLEDSAMYFCASSESGGRRTGELFFGEGSRLTVL.

The chain uses TRBV10-2 and TRBJ1-2; 9 nucleotides align to TRBD1. The CDR3 loop spans 16 amino acids. The germline V gene encodes CDR1 WSHSY and CDR2 SAAADI. V lost 6 bases and J lost 2; bases outside the gene matches: 10. The chain's CDR3 is CASSEPGQGGNYGYTF. The CDR3 DNA reads TGCGCCAGCAGCGAGCCGGGACAGGGTGGGAACTATGGCTACACCTTC.

V usage is TRBV7-9 and J usage is TRBJ2-5, with D possibly TRBD2 on 5 matching bases. The CDR3 contains 14 residues. V was trimmed by 1 base and J by 5 bases, leaving 11 bases between them. Germline CDR1 is SEHNR and CDR2 is FQNEAQ (reference sequence). CDR3 DNA: TGTGCCAGCAGCTTAGGTCTAGCTCTGGAGACCCAGTACTTC. Translation: CASSLGLALETQYF. The variable domain in full, with the rest retrieved from reference TRBV7-9 and TRBJ2-5, is DTGVSQNPRHKITKRGQNVTFRCDPISEHNRLYWYRQTLGQGPEFLTYFQNEAQLEKSRLLSDRFSAERPKGSFSTLEIQRTEQGDSAMYLCASSLGLALETQYFGPGTRLLVL.

V usage is TRBV19 and J usage is TRBJ2-7; D is possibly TRBD1 (6 bases). Germline-derived CDR1 and CDR2 are LNHDA and SQIVND (reference sequence). Deletions cut 7 bases from V and 1 base from J, with 14 bases between. CDR3 length: 14 amino acids. CDR3 sequence: CASKANRESYEQYF. CDR3 sequence (DNA): TGTGCCAGTAAAGCGAACAGGGAGTCCTACGAGCAGTACTTC. The variable domain in full, with the rest retrieved from reference TRBV19 and TRBJ2-7, is DGGITQSPKYLFRKEGQNVTLSCEQNLNHDAMYWYRQDPGQGLRLIYYSQIVNDFQKGDIAEGYSVSREKKESFPLTVTSAQKNPTAFYLCASKANRESYEQYFGPGTRLTVT.

This clone was seen once. CDR3: CASSHNSPGQGIWGVDTQYF. The CDR3 nucleotides are TGTGCCAGCAGTCACAACTCACCGGGACAGGGAATTTGGGGCGTAGATACGCAGTATTTT. V is TRBV11-3 and J is TRBJ2-3; 9 bases are a match to TRBD1. The V gene's germline CDR1 is SGHNT and CDR2 YENEEA. The J segment lost 5 bases and the V segment lost 6 bases, leaving 24 bases of the junction unmatched. The CDR3 runs to 20 residues.

The rearrangement links TRBV28 to TRBJ1-5; D is perhaps TRBD1 (6 bases). Germline V gives CDR1 MDHEN, CDR2 SYDVKM. V lost 5 bases and J lost 5, with 13 bases in between. The CDR3 loop spans 14 amino acids. CDR3 sequence reads: CASSRGGRDQPQHF. Here the CDR3 DNA reads TGTGCCAGCAGTAGGGGGGGTCGTGATCAGCCCCAGCATTTT.